This passage covers 22 T cell receptor beta chains from one sample sequenced in a study of shared clonotypes between healthy human individuals. This table comes from immunoSEQ multiplex PCR, and its TCRdb copy is limited to in-frame clones, with some not included. The data contain some 2,500,000 clones, over 85% of them seen just once; the ten biggest clones take up 0.36%. The sample was naive CD4+ T cells from PBMCs. The subset denotes: CD45RA+ positively selected. The receptor set was obtained from a man younger than 35 in good health. Some clones in this sample may be carry-over from other donors' samples.

The chain joins TRBV19 to TRBJ1-1; no clear D gene. The CDR3 has 14 amino acids. V gave up 4 bases and J gave up 1 base, with 10 bases separating them. Germline CDR1 and CDR2: LNHDA and SQIVND (reference sequence). CDR3 region: CASSRQESNTEAFF. The CDR3 region has the DNA TGTGCCAGTAGTAGGCAGGAGTCGAACACTGAAGCTTTCTTT.

The chain couples TRBV4-3 to TRBJ2-7; 7 bases align to TRBD2. The CDR3 length is 16 residues. Per germline, CDR1 LGHNA and CDR2 YSLEER. V dropped 4 bases and J dropped 2; count of bases not matched to a gene: 11. CDR3 bases: TGCGCCAGCAGCCGGAATAGCGGAGCGGGAACCTACGAGCAGTACTTC. Protein product: CASSRNSGAGTYEQYF.

CDR3 DNA: TGCGCCAGCAGCTTGGGAGACAGGTACCGCACAGATACGCAGTATTTT. Translated, it gives CASSLGDRYRTDTQYF. The gene calls are TRBV5-1 and TRBJ2-3; possible D gene TRBD1, 6 bases. Trimming shortened V by 0 bases and J by 1 base, and 12 bases separated the two germline ends. The CDR3 is 16 amino acids. The V gene's germline CDR1 is SGHRS and CDR2 YFSETQ.

The chain uses TRBV10-3 and TRBJ2-1, with D perhaps TRBD2 (7 bases). The V gene's germline CDR1 is ENHRY and CDR2 SYGVKD. The germline V and J ends were trimmed by 10 bases and 0 bases, with 13 bases remaining between them. The CDR3 spans 14 residues. The CDR3 DNA sequence: TGTGCCACTGCGGGGGCTCGCTCCTACAATGAGCAGTTCTTC. Protein sequence: CATAGARSYNEQFF.

With regard to this clone: Other DNA sequences of this sample code for an identical CDR3. The V call is TRBV5-1, the J call TRBJ2-5, with D maybe TRBD1 (5 bases). Trimming took 0 bases from V and 4 from J, leaving 13 bases between them. CDR1 is SGHRS and CDR2 is YFSETQ in the germline V gene. The CDR3 sequence is 15 residues long. The CDR3, as DNA: TGCGCCAGCAGCTTGGAGGGTGGAAGGGGAGAGACCCAGTACTTC. Its translation: CASSLEGGRGETQYF.

This clone was detected once. The chain recombines TRBV7-3 with TRBJ2-3; D might be TRBD1 or TRBD2, each matching 5 bases. Per the germline V gene, CDR1 is SGHTA and CDR2 is FQGTGA. The length of the CDR3 is 16 residues. Trimming removed 1 base from V and 4 bases from J, with 15 bases in between. The CDR3: CASSLIGGAGPDTQYF. CDR3 nucleotides: TGTGCCAGCAGCTTAATTGGGGGAGCAGGACCAGATACGCAGTATTTT.

The rearrangement uses TRBV6-4 and TRBJ2-3; 10 bases align to TRBD2. The V segment lost 5 bases and the J segment 5 bases; nucleotides outside the gene matches: 4. CDR3 size: 14 residues. CDR1 is MRHNA, CDR2 SNTAGT, per germline. The CDR3 protein is CASSPSGRLDTQYF. The CDR3 coding sequence is TGTGCCAGCAGTCCTAGCGGGAGACTAGATACGCAGTATTTT.

The chain links TRBV30 to TRBJ1-6; D not certain. The CDR3 has 14 amino acids. Trimming stripped 2 bases from V and 9 bases from J, with 14 bases between. The germline V gene encodes CDR1 GTSNPN and CDR2 SVGIG (reference sequence). CDR3 DNA: TGTGCCTGGAGTATTTGGGATTGGGTTTCACCCCTCCACTTT. Translated: CAWSIWDWVSPLHF.

V usage is TRBV7-2 and J usage is TRBJ2-4; D not certain. Germline V gives CDR1 SGHTA, CDR2 FQGNSA. V lost 1 base, J lost 8 bases, and 9 bases lay in between. The CDR3 covers 13 residues. The CDR3 loop is CASSLGRLDIQYF. CDR3 DNA sequence: TGTGCCAGCAGCTTAGGTCGGCTAGACATTCAGTACTTC.

V and J are TRBV30 and TRBJ2-7, with 7 bases identical to TRBD2. Germline CDR1 GTSNPN, CDR2 SVGIG (reference sequence). This CDR3 has 14 residues. V was clipped by 1 base and J by 0 bases; unmatched bases: 3. DNA of the CDR3: TGTGCCTGGAGTGGCGGGGGAGGCTCCTACGAGCAGTACTTC. Protein product: CAWSGGGGSYEQYF. The full variable domain, in which reference TRBV30 and TRBJ2-7 provide the parts outside the CDR3, is SQTIHQWPATLVQPVGSPLSLECTVEGTSNPNLYWYRQAAGRGLQLLFYSVGIGQISSEVPQNLSASRPQDRQFILSSKKLLLSDSGFYLCAWSGGGGSYEQYFGPGTRLTVT.

The V call is TRBV10-3, the J call TRBJ1-2; D is ambiguous. The CDR3 consists of 17 residues. In germline, CDR1 is ENHRY, CDR2 SYGVKD. V gave up 0 bases and J gave up 0 bases, with 14 bases separating them. This CDR3 reads CAISESGKAEANYGYTF. CDR3 sequence (DNA): TGTGCCATCAGTGAGTCGGGGAAGGCAGAAGCTAACTATGGCTACACCTTC.

The rearrangement links TRBV7-8 to TRBJ1-2; 7 bases agree with TRBD1. There are 15 residues in the CDR3. The J segment lost 0 bases and the V segment lost 5 bases, leaving 6 bases of the junction unmatched. CDR1 SGHVS and CDR2 FQNEAQ come from the germline V gene. The CDR3 DNA reads TGTGCCAGCAGCCCTAACGACAGGGCTAACTATGGCTACACCTTC. It encodes CASSPNDRANYGYTF.

This chain uses TRBV28 with TRBJ1-5; the D gene is possibly TRBD1 (5 bases). With 2 bases removed from V and 4 bases from J, the gap between germline ends came to 12 bases. CDR1 is MDHEN, CDR2 SYDVKM, per germline. The CDR3 runs to 15 residues. CDR3 nucleotide sequence: TGTGCCAGCAGTTTAGGCCGACAGCGAAATCAGCCCCAGCATTTT. As protein: CASSLGRQRNQPQHF.

The genes are TRBV5-8 and TRBJ1-4; D is ambiguous. V lost 2 bases and J 3 bases, leaving 14 bases between the germline ends. Germline CDR1 SGHTS, CDR2 YDEGEE. CDR3 size: 16 residues. The DNA of the CDR3 is TGTGCCAGCAGCTTCTGGACCCGAGGGCCTAATGAAAAACTGTTTTTT. The encoded protein is CASSFWTRGPNEKLFF.

This chain links TRBV9 with TRBJ2-3, with 10 bases matching TRBD2. Germline V lookup: CDR1 SGDLS, CDR2 YYNGEE. The ends lost 4 bases at V and 5 bases at J; junction bases unmatched: 16. The CDR3 contains 18 residues. DNA of the CDR3: TGTGCCAGCAGCCCTAGCCTCACTAGCGGGGTGGGTGGAGATACGCAGTATTTT. Protein: CASSPSLTSGVGGDTQYF. Variable domain in full (rest from reference TRBV9 and TRBJ2-3): DSGVTQTPKHLITATGQRVTLRCSPRSGDLSVYWYQQSLDQGLQFLIQYYNGEERAKGNILERFSAQQFPDLHSELNLSSLELGDSALYFCASSPSLTSGVGGDTQYFGPGTRLTVL.

This clone has a single count. Different DNA sequences within this sample yield the same CDR3. This sequence joins TRBV19 and TRBJ2-3, with a possible D match to TRBD1 (6 bases). The CDR3 loop spans 16 amino acids. Per the germline V gene, CDR1 is LNHDA and CDR2 is SQIVND (reference sequence). Trimming shortened V by 1 base and J by 0 bases, and 11 bases separated the two germline ends. Here the CDR3 reads CASSIGTASSTDTQYF. The CDR3 DNA follows: TGTGCCAGTAGTATAGGGACAGCTTCTAGCACAGATACGCAGTATTTT.

V gene TRBV29-1 combines with J gene TRBJ2-1; D is unresolved. The germline gives CDR1 SQVTM, CDR2 ANQGSEA. The germline V and J ends were trimmed by 8 bases and 6 bases, with 14 bases remaining between them. The length of the CDR3 is 12 residues. The CDR3 region is CSSRSASNEQFF. The CDR3 coding sequence is TGCAGCTCCCGGTCGGCTAGCAATGAGCAGTTCTTC.

This rearrangement joins TRBV28 to TRBJ2-5; possible D gene TRBD2, 6 bases. Trimming took 5 bases from V and 5 from J, leaving 21 bases between them. This CDR3 region has 16 residues. Germline V gene lookup returns CDR1 MDHEN and CDR2 SYDVKM. The CDR3 is CASSGPTRHRAETQYF. Here the CDR3 DNA reads TGTGCCAGCAGTGGACCGACTAGGCACCGTGCGGAGACCCAGTACTTC.

The chain links TRBV9 to TRBJ2-7; D not resolved. The germline V and J ends were trimmed by 0 bases and 0 bases, with 7 bases remaining between them. This CDR3 region has 14 residues. Germline CDR1 is SGDLS and CDR2 is YYNGEE. Written as DNA, the CDR3 is TGTGCCAGCAGCGTAGGGTCCGTCTCCTACGAGCAGTACTTC. Residues: CASSVGSVSYEQYF.

The rearrangement uses TRBV18 and TRBJ2-5, with D perhaps TRBD2 (5 bases). Germline V gene lookup returns CDR1 KGHSH and CDR2 LQKENI. This CDR3 comprises 15 residues. V gave up 5 bases and J gave up 1 base, with 14 bases separating them. CDR3 sequence reads: CASSSTRESQETQYF. The DNA of the CDR3 is TGTGCCAGCTCATCTACTAGGGAGAGCCAAGAGACCCAGTACTTC.

This sequence joins TRBV5-1 and TRBJ2-1; D unclear. The germline gives CDR1 SGHRS, CDR2 YFSETQ. Trimming left V 2 bases short and J 2 bases short, with 14 bases between. The CDR3 contains 16 residues. The CDR3 DNA is TGCGCCAGCAGCTTAAGCGTATCAGCGACCTACAATGAGCAGTTCTTC. Amino acids: CASSLSVSATYNEQFF.

The chain recombines TRBV7-2 with TRBJ2-5, with D possibly matching TRBD1 (6 bases). Per germline, CDR1 SGHTA and CDR2 FQGNSA. V lost 2 bases to trimming and J lost 5 bases, with 9 bases between them. This CDR3 spans 13 amino acids. CDR3 nucleotide sequence: TGTGCCAGCAGCTTATGGGGGCTTGAGACCCAGTACTTC. Its protein product is CASSLWGLETQYF.